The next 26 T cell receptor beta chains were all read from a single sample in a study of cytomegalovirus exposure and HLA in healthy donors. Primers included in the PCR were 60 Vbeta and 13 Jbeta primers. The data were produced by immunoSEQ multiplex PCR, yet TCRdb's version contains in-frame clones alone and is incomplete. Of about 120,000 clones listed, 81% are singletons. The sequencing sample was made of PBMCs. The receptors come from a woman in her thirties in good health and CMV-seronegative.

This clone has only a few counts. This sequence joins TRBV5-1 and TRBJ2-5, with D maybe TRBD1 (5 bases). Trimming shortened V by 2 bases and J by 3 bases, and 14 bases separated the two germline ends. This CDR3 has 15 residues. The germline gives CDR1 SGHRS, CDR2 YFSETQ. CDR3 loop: CASSFQGRVEETQYF. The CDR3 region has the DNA TGCGCCAGCAGCTTTCAGGGCAGGGTAGAAGAGACCCAGTACTTC.

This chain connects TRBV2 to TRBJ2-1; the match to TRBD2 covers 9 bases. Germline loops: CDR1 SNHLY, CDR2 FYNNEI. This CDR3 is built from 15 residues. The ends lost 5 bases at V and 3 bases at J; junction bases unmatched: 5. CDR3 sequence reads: CASSHDSGSYNEQFF. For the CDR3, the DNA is TGTGCCAGCAGTCACGATAGCGGGAGCTACAATGAGCAGTTCTTC.

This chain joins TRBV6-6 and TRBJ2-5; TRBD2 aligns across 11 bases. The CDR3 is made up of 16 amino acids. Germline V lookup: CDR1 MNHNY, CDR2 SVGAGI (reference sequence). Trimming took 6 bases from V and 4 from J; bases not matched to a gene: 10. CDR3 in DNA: TGTGCCAGCAGCCGAACCATTAGCGGGAGGGCAGAGACCCAGTACTTC. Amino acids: CASSRTISGRAETQYF.

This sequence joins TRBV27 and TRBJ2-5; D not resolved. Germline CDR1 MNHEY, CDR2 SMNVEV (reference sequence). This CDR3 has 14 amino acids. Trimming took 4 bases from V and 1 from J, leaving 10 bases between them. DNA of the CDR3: TGTGCCAGCAGTTCCTCGGTAGCCCAAGAGACCCAGTACTTC. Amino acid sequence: CASSSSVAQETQYF.

The CDR3 DNA reads TGTGCCAGCAGTGACTCAAGCAGGGACACCGGGGAGCTGTTTTTT. Translation: CASSDSSRDTGELFF. The chain links TRBV6-4 to TRBJ2-2, with a tentative D call TRBD1 (5 bases). This CDR3 is built from 15 residues. Germline lookup yields CDR1 MRHNA and CDR2 SNTAGT. With 0 bases removed from V and 3 bases from J, the gap between germline ends came to 8 bases.

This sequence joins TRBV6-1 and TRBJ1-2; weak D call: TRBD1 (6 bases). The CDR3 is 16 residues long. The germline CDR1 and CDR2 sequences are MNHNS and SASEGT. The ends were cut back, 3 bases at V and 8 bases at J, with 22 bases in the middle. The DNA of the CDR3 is TGTGCCAGCAGTGACGCCCCGGACAGCCCACAGGGAGGCTACACCTTC. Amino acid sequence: CASSDAPDSPQGGYTF.

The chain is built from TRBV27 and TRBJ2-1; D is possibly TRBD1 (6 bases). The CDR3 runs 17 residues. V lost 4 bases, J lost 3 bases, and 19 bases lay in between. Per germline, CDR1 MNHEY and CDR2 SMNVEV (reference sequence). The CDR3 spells CASSSPQGEGRYNEQFF. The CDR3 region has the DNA TGTGCCAGCAGTTCTCCACAGGGTGAGGGCCGCTACAATGAGCAGTTCTTC.

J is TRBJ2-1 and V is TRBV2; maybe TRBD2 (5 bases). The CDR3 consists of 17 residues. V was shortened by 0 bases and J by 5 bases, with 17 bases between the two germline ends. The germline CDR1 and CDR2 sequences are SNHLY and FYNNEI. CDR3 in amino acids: CASSEAPTNSGNNEQFF. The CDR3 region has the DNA TGTGCCAGCAGTGAAGCTCCGACTAACTCGGGTAACAATGAGCAGTTCTTC.

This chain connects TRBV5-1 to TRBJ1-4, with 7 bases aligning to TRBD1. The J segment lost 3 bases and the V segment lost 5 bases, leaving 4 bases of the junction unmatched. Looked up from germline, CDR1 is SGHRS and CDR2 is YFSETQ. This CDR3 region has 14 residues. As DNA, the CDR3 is TGCGCCAGCAGTCGCGGGACAGCTAATGAAAAACTGTTTTTT. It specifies CASSRGTANEKLFF.

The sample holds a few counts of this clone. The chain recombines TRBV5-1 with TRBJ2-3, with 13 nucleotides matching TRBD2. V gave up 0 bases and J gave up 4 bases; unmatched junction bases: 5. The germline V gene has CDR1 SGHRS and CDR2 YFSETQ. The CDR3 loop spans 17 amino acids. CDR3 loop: CASSLATSGRGSDTQYF. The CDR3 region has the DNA TGCGCCAGCAGCTTGGCCACTAGCGGGAGGGGGTCAGATACGCAGTATTTT.

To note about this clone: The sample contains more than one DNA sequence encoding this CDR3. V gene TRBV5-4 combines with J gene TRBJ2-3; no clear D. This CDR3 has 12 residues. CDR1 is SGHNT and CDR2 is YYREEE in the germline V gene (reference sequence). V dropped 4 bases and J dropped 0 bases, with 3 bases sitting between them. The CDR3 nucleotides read TGTGCCAGCAGCCCTAGCACAGATACGCAGTATTTT. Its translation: CASSPSTDTQYF.

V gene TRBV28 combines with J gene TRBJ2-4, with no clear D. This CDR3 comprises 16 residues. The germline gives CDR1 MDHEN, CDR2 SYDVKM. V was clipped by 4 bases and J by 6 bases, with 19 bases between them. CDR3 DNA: TGTGCCAGCAGTTCCAACTTTGAGAGTACCGTAAACATTCAGTACTTC. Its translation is CASSSNFESTVNIQYF.

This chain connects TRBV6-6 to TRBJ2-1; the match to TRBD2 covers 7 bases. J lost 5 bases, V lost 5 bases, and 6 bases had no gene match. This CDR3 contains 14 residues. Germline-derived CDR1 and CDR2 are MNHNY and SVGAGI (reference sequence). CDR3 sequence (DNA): TGTGCCAGCAGTCTCCTGACTAGCCACAATGAGCAGTTCTTC. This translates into CASSLLTSHNEQFF.

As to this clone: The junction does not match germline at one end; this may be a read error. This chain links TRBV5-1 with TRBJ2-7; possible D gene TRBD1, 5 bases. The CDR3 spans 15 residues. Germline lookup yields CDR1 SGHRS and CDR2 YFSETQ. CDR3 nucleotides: TGCGCCAGCAGCTTGGGGGGTCAGGGCTCCCACGAGCAGTACTTC. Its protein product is CASSLGGQGSHEQYF.

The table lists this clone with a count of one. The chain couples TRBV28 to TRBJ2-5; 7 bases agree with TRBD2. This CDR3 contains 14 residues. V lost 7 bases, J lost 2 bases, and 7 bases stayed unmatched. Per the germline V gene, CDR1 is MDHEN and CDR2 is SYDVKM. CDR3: CASNSPGLQETQYF. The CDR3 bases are TGTGCCAGCAACTCCCCGGGACTACAAGAGACCCAGTACTTC. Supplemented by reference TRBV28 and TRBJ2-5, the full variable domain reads DVKVTQSSRYLVKRTGEKVFLECVQDMDHENMFWYRQDPGLGLRLIYFSYDVKMKEKGDIPEGYSVSREKKERFSLILESASTNQTSMYLCASNSPGLQETQYFGPGTRLLVL.

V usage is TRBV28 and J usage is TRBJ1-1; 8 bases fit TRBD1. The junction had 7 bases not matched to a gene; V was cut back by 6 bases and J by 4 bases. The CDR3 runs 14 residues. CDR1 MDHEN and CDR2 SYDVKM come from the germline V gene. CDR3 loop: CASRIQGVGTEAFF. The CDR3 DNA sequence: TGTGCCAGCAGAATACAGGGGGTCGGCACTGAAGCTTTCTTT.

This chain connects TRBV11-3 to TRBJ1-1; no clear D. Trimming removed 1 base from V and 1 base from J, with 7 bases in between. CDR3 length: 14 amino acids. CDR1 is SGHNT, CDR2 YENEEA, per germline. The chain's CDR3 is CASSLGAGNTEAFF. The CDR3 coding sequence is TGTGCCAGCAGCTTAGGGGCAGGGAACACTGAAGCTTTCTTT.

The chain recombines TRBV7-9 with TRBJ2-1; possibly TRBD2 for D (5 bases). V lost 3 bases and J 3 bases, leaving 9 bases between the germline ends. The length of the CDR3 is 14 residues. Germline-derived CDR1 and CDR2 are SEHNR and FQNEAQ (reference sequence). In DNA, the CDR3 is TGTGCCAGCAGCTTGACTACTTTCTACAATGAGCAGTTCTTC. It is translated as CASSLTTFYNEQFF. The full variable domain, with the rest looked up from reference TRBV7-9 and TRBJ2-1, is DTGVSQNPRHKITKRGQNVTFRCDPISEHNRLYWYRQTLGQGPEFLTYFQNEAQLEKSRLLSDRFSAERPKGSFSTLEIQRTEQGDSAMYLCASSLTTFYNEQFFGPGTRLTVL.

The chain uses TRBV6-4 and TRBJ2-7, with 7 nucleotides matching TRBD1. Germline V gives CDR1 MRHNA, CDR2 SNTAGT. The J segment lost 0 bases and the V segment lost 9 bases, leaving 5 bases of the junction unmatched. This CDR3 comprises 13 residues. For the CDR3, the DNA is TGTGCCAGGGCGACAGGGTCCTCCTACGAGCAGTACTTC. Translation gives CARATGSSYEQYF.

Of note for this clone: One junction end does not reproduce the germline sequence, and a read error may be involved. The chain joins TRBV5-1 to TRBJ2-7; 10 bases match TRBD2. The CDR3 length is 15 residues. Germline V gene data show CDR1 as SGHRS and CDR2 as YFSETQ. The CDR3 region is CASSLALAGVYKQYF. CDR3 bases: TGCGCCAGCAGCTTGGCCCTAGCGGGAGTCTACAAGCAGTACTTC.

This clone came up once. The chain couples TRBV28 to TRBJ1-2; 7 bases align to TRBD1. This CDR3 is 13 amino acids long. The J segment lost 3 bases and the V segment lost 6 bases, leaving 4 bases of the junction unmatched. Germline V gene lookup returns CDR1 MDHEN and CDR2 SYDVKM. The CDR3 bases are TGTGCCAGCAGAGCCGGGACAGACTATGGCTACACCTTC. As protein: CASRAGTDYGYTF.

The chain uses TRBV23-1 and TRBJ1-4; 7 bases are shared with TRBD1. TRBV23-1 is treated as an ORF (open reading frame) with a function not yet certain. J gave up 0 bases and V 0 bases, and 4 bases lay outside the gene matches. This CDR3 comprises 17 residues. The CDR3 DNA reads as TGCGCCAGCAGTCAATCAGATACAGGGGCAACTAATGAAAAACTGTTTTTT. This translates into CASSQSDTGATNEKLFF.

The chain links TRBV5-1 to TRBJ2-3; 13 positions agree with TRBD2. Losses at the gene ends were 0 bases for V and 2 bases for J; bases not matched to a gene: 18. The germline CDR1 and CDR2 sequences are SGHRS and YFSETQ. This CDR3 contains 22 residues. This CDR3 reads CASSLGLAGGQKTRRPTDTQYF. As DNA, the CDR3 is TGCGCCAGCAGCTTGGGACTAGCGGGAGGACAAAAGACACGGAGACCCACAGATACGCAGTATTTT.

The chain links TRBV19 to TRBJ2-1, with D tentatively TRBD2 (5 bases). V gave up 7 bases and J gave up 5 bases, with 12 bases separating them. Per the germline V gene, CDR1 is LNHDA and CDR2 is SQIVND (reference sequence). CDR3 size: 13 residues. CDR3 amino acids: CASTDFLHNEQFF. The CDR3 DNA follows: TGTGCCAGTACGGACTTCCTTCACAATGAGCAGTTCTTC.

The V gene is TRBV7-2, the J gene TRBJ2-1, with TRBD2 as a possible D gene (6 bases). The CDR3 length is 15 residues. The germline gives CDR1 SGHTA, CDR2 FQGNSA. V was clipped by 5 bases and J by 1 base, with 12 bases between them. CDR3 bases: TGTGCCAGCAGCGCAAGTGGGGGGTCCTACAATGAGCAGTTCTTC. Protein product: CASSASGGSYNEQFF.

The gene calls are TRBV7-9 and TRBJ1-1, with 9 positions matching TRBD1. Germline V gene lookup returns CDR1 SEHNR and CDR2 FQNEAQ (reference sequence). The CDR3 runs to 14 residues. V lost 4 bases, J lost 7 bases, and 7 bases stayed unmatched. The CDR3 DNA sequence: TGTGCCAGCAGCTCAGGGACAGGGCAGGTTGAAGCTTTCTTT. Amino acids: CASSSGTGQVEAFF.